The entry that follows covers one T cell receptor (beta chain) sequence. Reverse transcription used about 0.5 to 1 ug RNA and random hexamers. TCRdb analysed the immunoSEQ multiplex PCR reads with MiXCR anew, one entry per CDR3 protein. The repertoire has about 190,000 distinct CDR3 sequences, around 95% of them found once; the top ten carry 0.15% to 0.2%. Germline assignment: CDR1 DFQATT and CDR2 SNEGSKA (reference sequence). Trimming took off 5 bases at V and 6 bases at J, with 9 bases between the two ends. The CDR3 sequence is 11 residues long. The sample belongs to a study of CD8 T cells in Susac syndrome. Study-wide background: When their blood was taken, patients with Susac syndrome were therapy-naive, taking corticosteroids, or taking intravenous immunoglobulin alone.

The origin of this receptor is a human donor with Susac syndrome. Sequencing was performed on CD8+ T cells from PBMCs. V gene TRBV20-1 combines with J gene TRBJ2-3; a weak D match, TRBD2 (5 bases). The CDR3 loop reads CSALKRDTQYF. The CDR3 region has the DNA TGCAGTGCTCTCAAGCGGGATACGCAGTATTTT.